These T cell receptor beta chains were read from a single sample in a study of T cell responses to AZD1222 COVID-19 vaccine. The protocol was immunoSEQ multiplex PCR, while the TCRdb copy is restricted to in-frame clones and leaves out a portion. Of 160,000 or so clones listed, about 90% are singletons. Material: peripheral blood, obtained on day 0 of MenACWY control vaccination. All receptors come from an adult in good health. Both conserved end residues are part of each CDR3. The D gene is left open where the match is weak. Size is omitted from some rows. Given values are once, few, many or a class for expanded clones.

V gene	J gene	clone size	D gene	CDR3 protein	CDR3 DNA
TRBV18	TRBJ1-5	once	.	CASSPPVFGTHKGVSNQPQHF	TGTGCCAGCTCACCACCAGTTTTTGGGACCCACAAGGGGGTCTCCAATCAGCCCCAGCATTTT
TRBV5-6	TRBJ1-1	.	TRBD1	CASSAGQPNTEAFF	TGTGCCAGCAGCGCGGGACAGCCGAACACTGAAGCTTTCTTT
TRBV7-2	TRBJ2-5	.	.	CASSSGPHTSETQYF	TGTGCCAGCAGCTCGGGACCTCATACATCAGAGACCCAGTACTTC
TRBV7-8	TRBJ1-1	.	.	CASSRARGTEAFF	TGTGCCAGCAGCCGAGCAAGGGGTACTGAAGCTTTCTTT
TRBV6-4	TRBJ2-1	.	TRBD2	CASSRLAGGYNEQFF	TGTGCCAGCAGTCGTCTAGCGGGGGGGTACAATGAGCAGTTCTTC
TRBV4-2	TRBJ2-1	.	TRBD2	CASSRLTSGTNNEQFF	TGTGCCAGCAGTCGCCTGACTAGCGGAACGAACAATGAGCAGTTCTTC
TRBV28	TRBJ1-3	.	.	CASSLGRNTIYF	TGTGCCAGCAGTTTGGGGAGAAACACCATATATTTT
TRBV3-1/TRBV3-2	TRBJ1-2	.	.	CASSQGGAGYGYTF	TGTGCCAGCAGCCAAGGGGGGGCCGGCTATGGCTACACCTTC
TRBV25-1	TRBJ1-5	.	.	CASSPPGHSNQPQHF	TGTGCCAGCAGTCCGCCAGGGCATAGCAATCAGCCCCAGCATTTT
TRBV5-5	TRBJ1-2	.	.	CASSVGLVNYGYTF	TGTGCCAGCAGCGTGGGACTGGTGAACTATGGCTACACCTTC